The rows below give T cell receptor beta chains drawn from one sample of a study of shared clonotypes between healthy human individuals. Data came from immunoSEQ multiplex PCR; TCRdb stores just in-frame clones and leaves some out. The sample consists of a few hundred thousand clones, more than 60% of them appearing once. The source material was memory CD4+ T cells sorted from blood. The origin of the receptors is a man aged 25-45 years in good health. CDR3s include the opening cysteine and the closing phenylalanine or tryptophan. D genes are given only for firm matches. Part of the rows lack a size; the others show once, few, many or a class for expanded clones.

.,TRBV7-3,.,TRBJ2-2,TGTGCCAGCAGCTTAAGGAGGACGAACACCGGGGAGCTGTTTTTT,CASSLRRTNTGELFF
.,TRBV27,once,TRBJ1-2,TGTGCCAGCAGTTTATTAGGTCCAGATGGGTATGGCTACACCTTC,CASSLLGPDGYGYTF
TRBD2,TRBV7-9,once,TRBJ2-1,TGTGCCAGCAGCCAAGGACTAGCCTCCTACAATGAGCAGTTCTTC,CASSQGLASYNEQFF
TRBD1,TRBV19,.,TRBJ1-5,TGTGCCAGTAGTATGGACAGGGTTAGCAATCAGCCCCAGCATTTT,CASSMDRVSNQPQHF
.,TRBV25-1,few,TRBJ1-5,TGTGCCAGCAGTGAAATTGGGGGTGGCAATCAGCCCCAGCATTTT,CASSEIGGGNQPQHF
TRBD1,TRBV18,.,TRBJ1-4,TGTGCCAGCTCAGAGGACAGGAATAGTGAAAAACTGTTTTTT,CASSEDRNSEKLFF
.,TRBV19,once,TRBJ2-5,TGTGCCAGTAGTGGGAGAAGGAGTAGCGACCCGACCCCACCCATATTTGAGACCCAGTACTTC,CASSGRRSSDPTPPIFETQYF
.,TRBV18,.,TRBJ2-6,TGTGCCAGCTCACCAGGGGGTTCTGGGGCCAACGTCCTGACTTTC,CASSPGGSGANVLTF
.,TRBV2,.,TRBJ1-3,TGTGCCAGCAGTGAAGTACAGGGCTCTGGAAACACCATATATTTT,CASSEVQGSGNTIYF
.,TRBV28,.,TRBJ1-3,TGTGCCAGCAGTGACAGTAACTCTGGAAACACCATATATTTT,CASSDSNSGNTIYF
.,TRBV5-4,.,TRBJ1-2,TGTGCCAGCAGCTTGGCCAGGGAGTACGGCTACACCTTC,CASSLAREYGYTF
.,TRBV6-6,.,TRBJ2-3,TGTGCCAGCAGTTACTCAATTGATACGCAGTATTTT,CASSYSIDTQYF
.,TRBV9,.,TRBJ1-5,TGTGCCAGCAGCGCTGGGGACAGCAATCAGCCCCAGCATTTT,CASSAGDSNQPQHF
.,TRBV27,.,TRBJ2-2,TGTGCCAGCAGTTCTCCCGGGGGGACAGGCCCTACCGGGGAGCTGTTTTTT,CASSSPGGTGPTGELFF
TRBD1,TRBV29-1,.,TRBJ2-2,TGCAGCGTTACCGGGACAGACCACACCGGGGAGCTGTTTTTT,CSVTGTDHTGELFF
TRBD1,TRBV5-1,.,TRBJ1-5,TGCGCCAGCGGCTTGGAGACAGGGTGGGGTCAGCCCCAGCATTTT,CASGLETGWGQPQHF
TRBD2,TRBV30,.,TRBJ2-1,TGTGCCTGGAGTGGATGGCGGGAGGACTACAATGAGCAGTTCTTC,CAWSGWREDYNEQFF
TRBD2,TRBV11-2,.,TRBJ2-1,TGTGCCAGCAGCTTAGGTGGCGGGAGGTCCCACAATGAGCAGTTCTTC,CASSLGGGRSHNEQFF
.,TRBV5-4,.,TRBJ2-1,TGTGCCAGCAGCACGAGAGCCAGGTCGAGCTACAATGAGCAGTTCTTC,CASSTRARSSYNEQFF
TRBD2,TRBV11-2,.,TRBJ2-7,TGTGCCAGCAGGGAGCGGGGGGCCTACGAGCAGTACTTC,CASRERGAYEQYF
TRBD1,TRBV10-3,once,TRBJ1-2,TGTGCCATCAGTGATGAGGGGGCGGTAGGCTACACCTTC,CAISDEGAVGYTF
TRBD2,TRBV7-9,once,TRBJ2-7,TGTGCCAGCAGCTTAGCGCTAGCGGGAACATACTACGAGCAGTACTTC,CASSLALAGTYYEQYF
.,TRBV27,.,TRBJ2-7,TGTGCCAGCGGACATAGTGTGGGACTCCTCTCCTACGAGCAGTACTTC,CASGHSVGLLSYEQYF
.,TRBV28,once,TRBJ2-1,TGTGCCAGCAGATCCCGACGGTCCCGAAACAATGAGCAGTTCTTC,CASRSRRSRNNEQFF
.,TRBV27,.,TRBJ1-4,TGTGCCAGCAGTTTAGGACAGCCGAGGGGAGAAAAACTGTTTTTT,CASSLGQPRGEKLFF
.,TRBV5-1,.,TRBJ2-6,TGCGCCAGCAGCTTGCAGGCCACCTCTGGGGCCAACGTCCTGACTTTC,CASSLQATSGANVLTF
.,TRBV6-5,.,TRBJ1-1,TGTGCCAGCAGTTACCTTTTGGGGAGCGGTGAAGCTTTCTTT,CASSYLLGSGEAFF
TRBD2,TRBV6-1,once,TRBJ2-2,TGTGCCAGCATCAGCGGGAGGGCCGACGGGGAGCTGTTTTTT,CASISGRADGELFF
TRBD2,TRBV29-1,.,TRBJ2-1,TGCAGCGCGGTGGCTAGCGGGAGTACCAGTGAGCAGTTCTTC,CSAVASGSTSEQFF
.,TRBV28,.,TRBJ1-3,TGTGCCAGCAGTGCGGCGCTCTCTGGAAACACCATATATTTT,CASSAALSGNTIYF
.,TRBV5-1,.,TRBJ2-2,TGCGCCAGCAGCGCGGGACAGACCCACACCGGGGAGCTGTTTTTT,CASSAGQTHTGELFF
TRBD2,TRBV10-3,few,TRBJ2-1,TGTGCCATCAGTGAGTTCACTAGCGGGAGAGGCCGGTTCTTC,CAISEFTSGRGRFF
.,TRBV30,.,TRBJ2-1,TGTGCCTGGAGTGTACGGGGCAGGGTTGGGAATGAGCAGTTCTTC,CAWSVRGRVGNEQFF
.,TRBV28,.,TRBJ2-4,TGTGCCAGCAGTTTAATAGGGGTTGGGACCAAAAACATTCAGTACTTC,CASSLIGVGTKNIQYF
.,TRBV11-2,.,TRBJ2-1,TGTGCCAGCAGCTCGAGGGTGGCGCTAAATGAGCAGTTCTTC,CASSSRVALNEQFF
.,TRBV11-2,.,TRBJ2-2,TGTGCCAGCAGCTTAGCCGGTACCGGGGAGCTGTTTTTT,CASSLAGTGELFF
.,TRBV10-2,.,TRBJ1-2,TGCGCCAGCAGTGAGTACAGGGATGGCTACACCTTC,CASSEYRDGYTF
.,TRBV7-9,.,TRBJ1-2,TGTGCCAGCAGCCGGGACTATGGCTACACCTTC,CASSRDYGYTF
.,TRBV11-2,.,TRBJ1-3,TGTGCCAGCAGCTTAGGGGAAAAGACCCCCGGGGGGGGAAACACCATATATTTT,CASSLGEKTPGGGNTIYF
.,TRBV2,.,TRBJ1-1,TGTGCCAGCAGTCCCGGGCGTCGGGCTGAAGCTTTCTTT,CASSPGRRAEAFF
TRBD2,TRBV5-6,.,TRBJ2-1,TGTGCCAGCAGCCGGGAGGGGTTTGAGCAGTTCTTC,CASSREGFEQFF
.,TRBV4-3,.,TRBJ1-5,TGCGCCAGCAGCCAAGACAGGTCCGTTCAGCCCCAGCATTTT,CASSQDRSVQPQHF
.,TRBV2,.,TRBJ1-1,TGTGCCAGCAGGGCGGAGACAGGACAACACATCACGGCTTTCTTT,CASRAETGQHITAFF
TRBD1,TRBV9,.,TRBJ2-7,TGTGCCAGCAGCGAGTCTATAATAGGACAGGGAAAGGGCGAGCAGTACTTC,CASSESIIGQGKGEQYF
.,TRBV10-3,.,TRBJ1-3,TGTGCCATCAGTGAGACAGGGTCTGGAAACACCATATATTTT,CAISETGSGNTIYF
.,TRBV15,.,TRBJ2-7,TGTGCCACCAGCAGGGGACAAAATTACGAGCAGTACTTC,CATSRGQNYEQYF
.,TRBV19,.,TRBJ1-5,TGTGCCAGTAGTATGGGTCTCGGGACCAAAATGAGGCCCCAGCATTTT,CASSMGLGTKMRPQHF
TRBD2,TRBV5-5,.,TRBJ2-5,TGTGCCAGCAGCTTGGAGCTAGCGGGAGAGACCCAGTACTTC,CASSLELAGETQYF
.,TRBV5-1,.,TRBJ2-1,TGCGCCAGCAGCTTGAGACAGGGAGGGACCAATGAGCAGTTCTTC,CASSLRQGGTNEQFF
TRBD1,TRBV10-2,.,TRBJ2-5,TGCGCCAGCAGGGGGACAGACCAAGAGACCCAGTACTTC,CASRGTDQETQYF